These T cell receptor beta chains were read from a single sample in a study of regulatory T cells in long-lasting Graves disease. TCRdb reprocessed the multiplex PCR reads with MiXCR, giving one entry per CDR3 protein. The sample shows fewer than 400,000 distinct CDR3 sequences, about 20% of them seen only once. The sample was peripheral blood mononuclear cells (PBMCs), taken when the disease was refractory, from a patient treated with antithyroid drugs. The receptors stem from a female donor with Graves disease. Both conserved end residues are part of each CDR3. Each record gives: J gene, clone size, V gene, D gene, CDR3 DNA, CDR3 protein. D genes are given only for firm matches. Size is stated for part of the rows, as once, few or many counts, or as a class when the clone is expanded.

>TRBJ2-5|.|TRBV10-1|TRBD1
TGCGCCAGCAGTGAGCGGGTGACAGGGCAAGAGACCCAGTACTTC
CASSERVTGQETQYF
>TRBJ2-7|many|TRBV5-1|.
TGCGCCAGCAGCCCGGAGGACTGGACAGTGCACTACGAGCAGTACTTC
CASSPEDWTVHYEQYF
>TRBJ1-5|many|TRBV6-2/TRBV6-3|TRBD1
TGTGCCAGCAGTTTGGACAGGCGTGAGACCCAAAGTCAGCCCCAGCATTTT
CASSLDRRETQSQPQHF
>TRBJ1-1|few|TRBV18|.
TGTGCCAGCTTCCGGGTAAACACTGAAGCTTTCTTT
CASFRVNTEAFF
>TRBJ2-2|few|TRBV29-1|TRBD1
TGCAGCGTTGAGGAGGAGACAGGGCTGAGCACCGGGGAGCTGTTTTTT
CSVEEETGLSTGELFF
>TRBJ2-5|many|TRBV10-2|TRBD2
TGCGCCAGCAGTGAGACCCCCGGGACTAGCGGAAAACAAGAGACCCAGTACTTC
CASSETPGTSGKQETQYF
>TRBJ2-5|few|TRBV19|.
TGTGCCAGTAGGTCAAGCGGCGTGGAGACCCAGTACTTC
CASRSSGVETQYF
>TRBJ2-1|few|TRBV20-1|.
TGCAGTGCTACCCCCCCAGGGGTAGGTGGGGGTGAGCAGTTCTTC
CSATPPGVGGGEQFF
>TRBJ2-6|many|TRBV28|.
TGTGCCAGCAGTTCTCAGGAGATGGGTTCTGGGGCCAACGTCCTGACTTTC
CASSSQEMGSGANVLTF
>TRBJ2-2|few|TRBV7-2|.
TGTGCCAGCGGCCCCGCCGGGGAGCTGTTTTTT
CASGPAGELFF
>TRBJ2-7|many|TRBV12-3/TRBV12-4|.
TGTGCCAGCAGTTTAAGCAGGGCCTACGAGCAGTACTTC
CASSLSRAYEQYF
>TRBJ1-1|few|TRBV29-1|TRBD1
TGCAGCGGAGCCGGGACAGTGAACACTGAAGCTTTCTTT
CSGAGTVNTEAFF
>TRBJ1-4|many|TRBV3-1|.
TGTGCCAGCAGCCCCTACGGTGCAACTAATGAAAAACTGTTTTTT
CASSPYGATNEKLFF
>TRBJ1-1|.|TRBV3-1|.
TGTGCCAGCAGCCAAGAGTTTGCAGGTGGGGGAGGCACTGAAGCTTTCTTT
CASSQEFAGGGGTEAFF
>TRBJ1-1|.|TRBV19|TRBD1
TGTGCCAGTACCCCACAGGGGGCGCGAACTGAAGCTTTCTTT
CASTPQGARTEAFF
>TRBJ1-2|few|TRBV29-1|.
TGCAGCGTTGACCCAGGGGCTGGACTCGGTTATGGCTACACCTTC
CSVDPGAGLGYGYTF
>TRBJ2-5|.|TRBV7-2|.
TGTGCCAGCAGCTTAGACGGGCCGCAAGAGACCCAGTACTTC
CASSLDGPQETQYF
>TRBJ2-7|many|TRBV11-2|TRBD1
TGTGCCTCGAAGAGGACAGGGATCTCCTACGAGCAGTACTTC
CASKRTGISYEQYF
>TRBJ2-3|once|TRBV7-8|.
TGTGCCAGCAGACCCGGCGGCGGGTCTAGCACAGATACGCAGTATTTT
CASRPGGGSSTDTQYF
>TRBJ1-1|.|TRBV7-3|.
TGTGCCAGCAGCTTAGAGGTGCACACTGAAGCTTTCTTT
CASSLEVHTEAFF
>TRBJ2-2|.|TRBV19|.
TGTGCCAGTAGTATTACGGGAAGCGCCGGGGAGCTGTTTTTT
CASSITGSAGELFF
>TRBJ2-7|many|TRBV7-9|TRBD1
TGTGCCAGCAGCACCGGGACAGAACCCTACGAGGGGCAGTACTTC
CASSTGTEPYEGQYF
>TRBJ1-1|.|TRBV7-2|TRBD1
TGTGCCAGCAGTTCACAGACAGGGGTGAACACTGAAGCTTTCTTT
CASSSQTGVNTEAFF
>TRBJ2-2|.|TRBV11-3|.
TGTGCCAGCAGCTTAGAAGGATTCACCGGGGAGCTGTTTTTT
CASSLEGFTGELFF
>TRBJ1-6|many|TRBV2|.
TGTGCCAGCAGTGTTGAGGGGAATGGGGATTCACCCCTCCACTTT
CASSVEGNGDSPLHF
>TRBJ2-1|.|TRBV11-2|TRBD1
TGTGCCAGCAGTAAGGGACAGGGGAGGAACAATGAGCAGTTCTTC
CASSKGQGRNNEQFF
>TRBJ1-2|few|TRBV2|TRBD1
TGTGCCAGCAGTAGGGGACAGAGGAACTATGGCTACACCTTC
CASSRGQRNYGYTF
>TRBJ2-7|many|TRBV10-3|TRBD2
TGTGCCAGCGCCCAGCGGGAGACTAACGAGCAGTACTTC
CASAQRETNEQYF
>TRBJ1-2|many|TRBV6-1|TRBD1
TGTGCCAGCAGTGAAGCGGATGGACAGGGGTATACTGGCTACACCTTC
CASSEADGQGYTGYTF
>TRBJ2-2|many|TRBV28|.
TGTGCCAGCAGTCCCCCACGGGGGAACACCGGGGAGCTGTTTTTT
CASSPPRGNTGELFF
>TRBJ2-3|.|TRBV4-3|.
TGCGCCAGCAGCTATCTCCTGGACCTTTCGACCACAGATACGCAGTATTTT
CASSYLLDLSTTDTQYF
>TRBJ2-1|few|TRBV6-2/TRBV6-3|TRBD2
TGTGCCAGCAGTTACGGACGCGGGGGCTCCTACAATGAGCAGTTCTTC
CASSYGRGGSYNEQFF
>TRBJ2-1|.|TRBV19|.
TGTGCCAGTAGTGATGGGATTGAGCAGTTCTTC
CASSDGIEQFF
>TRBJ2-2|.|TRBV5-5|.
TGTGCCAGCAGCTTGTGGCAGGGTCACACCGGGGAGCTGTTTTTT
CASSLWQGHTGELFF
>TRBJ1-1|few|TRBV4-1|TRBD1
TGCGCCAGCAGAGGGACAGCCAAGAACACTGAAGCTTTCTTT
CASRGTAKNTEAFF
>TRBJ1-1|few|TRBV19|.
TGTGCCAGTACCCGCGACTTGGGGGGAAACACTGAAGCTTTCTTT
CASTRDLGGNTEAFF
>TRBJ1-1|.|TRBV9|.
TGTGCCAGCAGCGTATGGGCAGACCCGTACACTGAAGCTTTCTTT
CASSVWADPYTEAFF
>TRBJ1-1|.|TRBV30|.
TGTGCCTGGAGCGATCCTACAGGGAGGTTCACTGAAGCTTTCTTT
CAWSDPTGRFTEAFF
>TRBJ2-2|.|TRBV10-3|.
TGTGCCATCAGTGAGTCGGGACAGAACACCGGGGAGCTGTTTTTT
CAISESGQNTGELFF